This TCR beta chain appears in the sequencing data of a study of blood T cell repertoires in COVID-19. Across the whole study: Nucleic acid was either cDNA or gDNA, and it came from T cells, B-cell-depleted T cells, or PBMCs.

Assay: immunoSEQ multiplex PCR; the TCRdb copy retains only in-frame clones and omits some. Of about 240,000 clones listed, approximately 90% were seen once; the top ten hold about 4%. Germline-derived CDR1 and CDR2 are SEHNR and FQNEAQ (reference sequence). The V segment lost 4 bases and the J segment 4 bases; nucleotides outside the gene matches: 13. CDR3 length equals 18 residues. The genes are TRBV7-9 and TRBJ1-4; 9 nucleotides align to TRBD1. The sample comprised PBMCs or T cells enriched from blood (not recorded which). The sequence was obtained from a woman in her twenties or thirties who had recovered from COVID-19. This CDR3 reads CASSSVPLRGQGNEKLFF. The CDR3, as DNA: TGTGCCAGCAGCTCAGTACCTCTCCGGGGACAGGGTAATGAAAAACTGTTTTTT.